These 4 T cell receptor beta chains were sequenced from one sample in a study of T cells expressing NK-cell markers. TCRdb reprocessed the 5' RACE reads and stores each CDR3 protein as one record, lacking DNA. In all, the sample yields a few hundred thousand distinct CDR3 sequences. Sequencing input: blood T cells: a sorted CD56 or NKG2C T cell subset, CD4+ or CD8+ T cells, or bulk PBMC T cells (not recorded which). The receptor source for this set is a man aged 18-30 years in good health.

V is TRBV4-3 and J is TRBJ1-6. From germline, CDR1 is LGHNA and CDR2 YSLEER. This CDR3 spans 15 amino acids. This CDR3 reads CASSQSSSYNSPLHF.

The rearrangement joins TRBV4-1 to TRBJ2-5; TCRdb designates TRBD1, a call that cannot be tested without DNA. The CDR3 extends over 14 amino acids. Germline V lookup: CDR1 MGHRA, CDR2 YSYEKL. CDR3 sequence: CASSQPGQKETQYF.

V and J are TRBV19 and TRBJ2-1; TCRdb proposes TRBD1, but this gene call is untestable without DNA. This CDR3 is built from 15 residues. Germline V gene lookup returns CDR1 LNHDA and CDR2 SQIVND (reference sequence). The CDR3 here is CASSVRDRIRDEQFF. The whole variable domain, remainder taken from reference TRBV19 and TRBJ2-1, is DGGITQSPKYLFRKEGQNVTLSCEQNLNHDAMYWYRQDPGQGLRLIYYSQIVNDFQKGDIAEGYSVSREKKESFPLTVTSAQKNPTAFYLCASSVRDRIRDEQFFGPGTRLTVL.

The J gene is TRBJ2-5, the V gene TRBV5-1. The V gene's germline CDR1 is SGHRS and CDR2 YFSETQ. This CDR3 contains 16 residues. The CDR3 is CASSHIKSNSQETQYF.